This T cell receptor (beta chain) was obtained from a study of blood T cell repertoires in COVID-19. Study information: The United States, Italy and Spain supplied acute and convalescent COVID-19 samples. T cells, B-cell-depleted T cells, or PBMCs supplied cDNA or gDNA.

Germline V gene lookup returns CDR1 SQVTM and CDR2 ANQGSEA. The CDR3 is 13 residues long. V shed 4 bases and J 2 bases; nucleotides not matched to a gene: 2. Study processing details: Amplification of reference gene primers was used by the study to estimate nucleated cell counts. Profiled with immunoSEQ multiplex PCR; TCRdb holds only in-frame clones, not every one. V and J calls and clone size come straight from that table; D and trimming were deduced from the DNA. Of 200,000 to 250,000 clones listed, around 83% are singletons. V usage is TRBV29-1 and J usage is TRBJ2-1; 7 bases map to TRBD1. The receptor was isolated from a man in his forties or fifties with acute or convalescent COVID-19. The sample taken for sequencing was peripheral blood. For the CDR3, the DNA is TGCAGCGTTGCACAGGGGCCCTACAATGAGCAGTTCTTC. It encodes CSVAQGPYNEQFF.